Below are 16 T cell receptor beta chains sequenced from a single sample in a study of response to subunit inactivated influenza vaccine. One entry per CDR3 protein results from TCRdb running MiXCR on the RT-PCR reads. The sample has fewer than 750,000 distinct CDR3 sequences; around 13% are singletons. Source: PBMCs from blood, taken about 12 days after vaccination. These receptors were collected from a man in his fifties or sixties who received an inactivated influenza vaccine.

This clonotype was observed a few times. J is TRBJ1-1 and V is TRBV10-3; no reliable D call. Germline V gene data show CDR1 as ENHRY and CDR2 as SYGVKD. The CDR3 loop spans 13 amino acids. V was pared by 4 bases and J by 1 base, with 7 bases between. CDR3 residues: CAISGVRNTEAFF. CDR3 DNA: TGTGCCATCAGTGGTGTTCGGAACACTGAAGCTTTCTTT.

This clonotype has only a few counts. The rearrangement joins TRBV7-6 to TRBJ2-3, with TRBD2 matching 14 bases. The germline V gene encodes CDR1 SGHVS and CDR2 FNYEAQ. This CDR3 comprises 22 residues. With V trimmed by 1 base and J by 2 bases, 17 bases remained unmatched. The CDR3 DNA is TGTGCCAGCAGCTTAGTGGAGACTAGCGGGAGGGACGCTACACTGAACACAGATACGCAGTATTTT. Amino acid sequence: CASSLVETSGRDATLNTDTQYF.

The J gene is TRBJ2-2, the V gene TRBV2; D perhaps matches TRBD2 (6 bases). The ends were cut back, 3 bases at V and 0 bases at J, with 8 bases in the middle. This CDR3 has 15 amino acids. Germline V gene data show CDR1 as SNHLY and CDR2 as FYNNEI. CDR3: CASSESGPNTGELFF. The CDR3 region has the DNA TGTGCCAGCAGTGAGAGCGGGCCGAACACCGGGGAGCTGTTTTTT.

V and J are TRBV5-1 and TRBJ2-1, with TRBD2 matching over 7 bases. Germline CDR1 reads SGHRS; CDR2 reads YFSETQ. J gave up 5 bases and V 4 bases, and 9 bases lay outside the gene matches. CDR3 length: 15 amino acids. CDR3 nucleotides: TGCGCCAGCAGCCCGGGGAGGGCCATTAACAATGAGCAGTTCTTC. Its translation: CASSPGRAINNEQFF.

This clonotype appeared many times. The gene calls are TRBV4-2 and TRBJ2-2; 11 bases line up with TRBD2. This CDR3 is built from 18 residues. Germline V CDR1 and CDR2: LGHNA, YNFKEQ. V was clipped by 0 bases and J by 2 bases; unmatched bases: 5. The CDR3 here is CASSQDVLAGGNTGELFF. Written as DNA, the CDR3 is TGTGCCAGCAGCCAAGATGTGCTAGCGGGAGGCAACACCGGGGAGCTGTTTTTT.

This clonotype was seen only a few times. CDR3 protein: CASRTGGGISDTQYF. The DNA for the CDR3 is TGTGCCAGCAGAACGGGAGGTGGGATTTCAGATACGCAGTATTTT. The chain couples TRBV28 to TRBJ2-3; 7 bases align to TRBD2. V gave up 6 bases and J gave up 4 bases; unmatched junction bases: 10. Germline CDR1 reads MDHEN; CDR2 reads SYDVKM. The CDR3 totals 15 residues. The full variable domain, rest sourced from reference TRBV28 and TRBJ2-3, is DVKVTQSSRYLVKRTGEKVFLECVQDMDHENMFWYRQDPGLGLRLIYFSYDVKMKEKGDIPEGYSVSREKKERFSLILESASTNQTSMYLCASRTGGGISDTQYFGPGTRLTVL.

This clonotype has more than one count but fewer than ten. CDR3: CSSSRGGETQYF. For the CDR3, the DNA is TGCAGTTCCAGCCGGGGAGGAGAGACCCAGTACTTC. This chain joins TRBV20-1 and TRBJ2-5; perhaps TRBD2 as D (6 bases). Trimming took off 8 bases at V and 4 bases at J, with 14 bases between the two ends. Germline V lookup: CDR1 DFQATT, CDR2 SNEGSKA (reference sequence). The CDR3 has 12 residues.

V usage is TRBV28 and J usage is TRBJ2-2, with D unclear. Trimming shortened V by 5 bases and J by 2 bases, and 9 bases separated the two germline ends. Germline V gene sequence: CDR1 MDHEN, CDR2 SYDVKM. The CDR3 totals 14 residues. CDR3 in DNA: TGTGCCAGCAGTCGGGCAGCTAACACCGGGGAGCTGTTTTTT. This encodes CASSRAANTGELFF. Combining the CDR3 with reference TRBV28 and TRBJ2-2 gives the whole variable domain DVKVTQSSRYLVKRTGEKVFLECVQDMDHENMFWYRQDPGLGLRLIYFSYDVKMKEKGDIPEGYSVSREKKERFSLILESASTNQTSMYLCASSRAANTGELFFGEGSRLTVL.

This clonotype turned up a few times. The chain is built from TRBV24-1 and TRBJ2-5; TRBD1 is a possible D gene (5 bases). Germline V gives CDR1 KGHDR, CDR2 SFDVKD. The CDR3 loop spans 14 amino acids. V lost 1 base and J 4 bases, leaving 9 bases between the germline ends. Here the CDR3 DNA reads TGTGCCACCAGTGATTTTACAGGATCAGAGACCCAGTACTTC. Translating it yields CATSDFTGSETQYF.

J is TRBJ2-7 and V is TRBV16; maybe TRBD1 (6 bases). Germline V gene lookup returns CDR1 KGHSY and CDR2 FQNENV. The V and J ends lost 1 base and 1 base respectively, with 14 bases between them. The CDR3 length is 16 residues. CDR3 bases: TGTGCCAGCAGCCAATTCACAGCAGGGGCGTCCTACGAGCAGTACTTC. Translated: CASSQFTAGASYEQYF.

V usage is TRBV5-1 and J usage is TRBJ2-7; possible D gene TRBD1, 5 bases. Germline V gene sequence: CDR1 SGHRS, CDR2 YFSETQ. The V gene lost 0 bases and the J gene lost 6 bases, with 13 bases spanning the gap. This CDR3 is built from 14 residues. Here the CDR3 reads CASSLEGQGGEQYF. The CDR3 region has the DNA TGCGCCAGCAGCTTGGAAGGGCAGGGCGGCGAGCAGTACTTC.

The chain is built from TRBV20-1 and TRBJ2-3; D is perhaps TRBD2 (5 bases). The CDR3 sequence is 15 residues long. V was pared by 6 bases and J by 0 bases, with 16 bases between. Germline V CDR1 and CDR2: DFQATT, SNEGSKA (reference sequence). CDR3 residues: CSAVPVATSTDTQYF. CDR3 nucleotides: TGCAGTGCCGTCCCGGTAGCGACTAGCACAGATACGCAGTATTTT.

This clonotype was observed a handful of times. This chain uses TRBV4-3 with TRBJ1-4; D uncertain. Germline-derived CDR1 and CDR2 are LGHNA and YSLEER. This CDR3 region has 14 residues. Trimming stripped 0 bases from V and 11 bases from J, with 13 bases between. The CDR3, as DNA: TGCGCCAGCAGCCAAGATCGTGGTTTTGGGAAACTGTTTTTT. It encodes CASSQDRGFGKLFF.

The chain recombines TRBV7-6 with TRBJ2-1; TRBD2 matches at 9 bases. With V trimmed by 5 bases and J by 5 bases, 10 bases remained unmatched. The V gene's germline CDR1 is SGHVS and CDR2 FNYEAQ. This CDR3 has 16 amino acids. The CDR3, as DNA: TGTGCCAGCAGCAACCGAGGTAGCGGGAGTCACAATGAGCAGTTCTTC. It specifies CASSNRGSGSHNEQFF.

The table lists this clonotype with a few counts. The chain combines TRBV5-5 with TRBJ2-1; no clear D. The V and J ends lost 0 bases and 4 bases respectively, with 11 bases between them. The CDR3 consists of 15 residues. Germline assignment: CDR1 SGHKS and CDR2 YYEKEE (reference sequence). CDR3 nucleotide sequence: TGTGCCAGCAGCTTGGACGTGACAAATTACAATGAGCAGTTCTTC. Its protein is CASSLDVTNYNEQFF.

This clonotype has a handful of counts. This chain joins TRBV5-1 and TRBJ2-3, with 8 bases lining up with TRBD2. V dropped 0 bases and J dropped 2; count of bases not matched to a gene: 2. Germline V gene sequence: CDR1 SGHRS, CDR2 YFSETQ. The CDR3 spans 15 residues. The CDR3 bases are TGCGCCAGCAGCTTGGACGGGGGGGCCACAGATACGCAGTATTTT. Its protein product is CASSLDGGATDTQYF.